What follows describes a single TCR beta chain. Germline lookup yields CDR1 MNHEY and CDR2 SMNVEV (reference sequence). V was cut by 5 bases and J by 6 bases, with 22 bases left in between. There are 16 residues in the CDR3. This sample was included in a study of blood T cell repertoires in COVID-19. Clones were read by immunoSEQ multiplex PCR, and TCRdb kept only the in-frame ones, dropping some. The sample contains fewer than 250,000 clones, roughly 80% of which appear only once. The TCR comes from a woman between 45 and 60 years old with acute or convalescent COVID-19. Material for sequencing was peripheral blood. V is TRBV27 and J is TRBJ1-2, with D tentatively TRBD1 (6 bases). Written as DNA, the CDR3 is TGTGCCAGCAGTCCCCTGCGAGAAGGGACACTCCATGGCTACACCTTC. It encodes CASSPLREGTLHGYTF.